Each of the 31 T cell receptor beta chains below was sequenced from the same sample in a study of shared T cell receptors in the human thymus. Assay used: immunoSEQ multiplex PCR; TCRdb lists only in-frame clones, some missing. The sample contains some 720,000 clones, around 87% of which appear only once. This sample was shared with a second study, whose subject was human thymus T cells.

Specimen: thymocytes. Receptor source: a boy less than two years old with a congenital heart defect.

The gene calls are TRBV11-2 and TRBJ1-5; 7 bases match TRBD1. The germline gives CDR1 SGHAT, CDR2 FQNNGV. The CDR3 runs to 14 residues. V shed 8 bases and J 0 bases; nucleotides not matched to a gene: 4. The CDR3 loop is CASSQGGSNQPQHF. Here the CDR3 DNA reads TGTGCCAGCTCTCAGGGGGGTAGCAATCAGCCCCAGCATTTT.

This clone was counted once. The chain recombines TRBV27 with TRBJ2-7; 11 nucleotides match TRBD2. The length of the CDR3 is 17 residues. CDR1 is MNHEY, CDR2 SMNVEV, per germline (reference sequence). V trimming: 2 bases; J trimming: 4 bases; junction bases outside the gene matches: 10. CDR3 sequence reads: CASSLQKLAGEGYEQYF. CDR3 DNA sequence: TGTGCCAGCAGTTTACAAAAACTAGCGGGAGAGGGTTACGAGCAGTACTTC.

V usage is TRBV7-8 and J usage is TRBJ2-2; D is perhaps TRBD2 (6 bases). The V end was cut by 4 bases, the J end by 7 bases, with 22 bases between. CDR1 is SGHVS, CDR2 FQNEAQ, per germline. The CDR3 has 17 amino acids. The DNA for the CDR3 is TGTGCCAGCAGCTCGTCCGGGACTCCGAGCCCCCACGGGGAGCTGTTTTTT. This sequence encodes CASSSSGTPSPHGELFF.

The V gene is TRBV7-2, the J gene TRBJ2-1; D is perhaps TRBD2 (6 bases). Trimming removed 2 bases at V and 3 bases at J, with 20 bases between. CDR1 and CDR2 (germline): SGHTA, FQGNSA. The CDR3 has 18 amino acids. The CDR3 bases are TGTGCCAGCAGCTTATTGGACTACATCAGTAGGGGCTACAATGAGCAGTTCTTC. It yields the protein CASSLLDYISRGYNEQFF.

V is TRBV4-1 and J is TRBJ2-6, with 7 bases that match TRBD1. V was pared by 3 bases and J by 2 bases, with 13 bases of the junction left unmatched. From germline, CDR1 is MGHRA and CDR2 YSYEKL. This CDR3 has 19 amino acids. CDR3 in amino acids: CASSHLGQPPLPGANVLTF. The CDR3 region has the DNA TGCGCCAGCAGCCACCTGGGACAGCCCCCTTTACCTGGGGCCAACGTCCTGACTTTC.

This chain connects TRBV27 to TRBJ1-2; D may be TRBD1 (6 bases). V was trimmed by 5 bases and J by 6 bases, leaving 13 bases between them. Germline CDR1 MNHEY, CDR2 SMNVEV (reference sequence). The CDR3 loop spans 13 amino acids. The CDR3 DNA reads TGTGCCAGCAGTAATACAGGGAGAGATGGCTACACCTTC. It is translated as CASSNTGRDGYTF.

The chain carries TRBV10-1 and TRBJ2-3, with D possibly matching TRBD1 (5 bases). Trimming left V 3 bases short and J 4 bases short, with 26 bases between. The CDR3 runs to 19 residues. Germline V gives CDR1 WNHNN, CDR2 SYGVQD (reference sequence). This chain's CDR3 is CASSDGIAGVQGTPDTQYF. CDR3 in DNA: TGCGCCAGCAGTGACGGTATAGCCGGAGTTCAGGGCACGCCAGATACGCAGTATTTT.

A remark on this clone: At one of its ends the junction is not consistent with the germline gene, which may arise from a read error. The chain joins TRBV11-3 to TRBJ1-2; D is unresolved. CDR1 SGHNT and CDR2 YENEEA come from the germline V gene. The CDR3 length is 9 residues. CDR3 sequence: CASSLEGSF. In nucleotides, the CDR3 is TGTGCCAGCAGCTTGGAGGGCTCCTTC.

V gene TRBV14 combines with J gene TRBJ2-5, with D perhaps matching TRBD2 (7 bases). V lost 3 bases, J lost 5 bases, and 13 bases lay in between. Per germline, CDR1 SGHDN and CDR2 FVKESK. The CDR3 spans 14 residues. DNA for the CDR3: TGTGCCAGCAGCCACAGGGGCGGGGGCGAGACCCAGTACTTC. As protein: CASSHRGGGETQYF.

The rearrangement uses TRBV10-2 and TRBJ2-1, with a weak D call TRBD2 (6 bases). Germline values: CDR1 WSHSY, CDR2 SAAADI. The V end lost 4 bases, the J end lost 5 bases, and 9 bases lay between the germline ends. The CDR3 runs to 13 residues. CDR3 region: CASSVGRHNEQFF. The CDR3 DNA sequence: TGCGCCAGCAGTGTTGGGAGGCACAATGAGCAGTTCTTC.

Only one count was recorded for this clone. The J gene is TRBJ2-7, the V gene TRBV27, with TRBD2 matching over 13 bases. With 2 bases clipped from V and 3 bases from J, the junction kept 7 bases outside the gene matches. Looked up from germline, CDR1 is MNHEY and CDR2 is SMNVEV (reference sequence). CDR3 length: 17 residues. The CDR3 DNA follows: TGTGCCAGCAGTTTAAAGCCGGGACTAGCGGGAAACTACGAGCAGTACTTC. It yields the protein CASSLKPGLAGNYEQYF.

This clone was counted once. The chain is built from TRBV15 and TRBJ2-2, with 7 bases that match TRBD1. Germline V CDR1 and CDR2: LNHNV, YYDKDF (reference sequence). With V trimmed by 4 bases and J by 5 bases, 7 bases remained unmatched. The CDR3 covers 15 residues. The CDR3 loop is CATSTRQGQTGELFF. The CDR3 coding sequence is TGTGCCACCAGCACTAGACAGGGCCAAACCGGGGAGCTGTTTTTT. The full variable domain, in which reference TRBV15 and TRBJ2-2 provide the parts outside the CDR3, is DAMVIQNPRYQVTQFGKPVTLSCSQTLNHNVMYWYQQKSSQAPKLLFHYYDKDFNNEADTPDNFQSRRPNTSFCFLDIRSPGLGDTAMYLCATSTRQGQTGELFFGEGSRLTVL.

This clone was counted a single time. The V call is TRBV7-2, the J call TRBJ1-2; 8 positions agree with TRBD1. The CDR3 sequence is 16 residues long. The germline V gene encodes CDR1 SGHTA and CDR2 FQGNSA. With 6 bases clipped from V and 0 bases from J, the junction kept 9 bases outside the gene matches. The CDR3, as DNA: TGTGCCAGCAGGAGTCAGGGGGCTAAAACTAACTATGGCTACACCTTC. Its protein product is CASRSQGAKTNYGYTF.

The chain couples TRBV10-3 to TRBJ2-7, with 10 bases aligning to TRBD1. V shed 0 bases, J shed 6 bases, and the junction held 5 bases outside the gene matches. Germline V lookup: CDR1 ENHRY, CDR2 SYGVKD. This CDR3 has 15 residues. In DNA form, the CDR3 reads TGTGCCATCAGTGAGTCTGGGGACAGGGGTGGCGAGCAGTACTTC. It codes for CAISESGDRGGEQYF.

The J gene is TRBJ2-7, the V gene TRBV18, with TRBD1 matching 8 bases. Losses at the gene ends were 6 bases for V and 2 bases for J; bases not matched to a gene: 6. Germline V gene lookup returns CDR1 KGHSH and CDR2 LQKENI. The CDR3 loop spans 14 amino acids. CDR3 in DNA: TGTGCCAGCTCCCGACAGGGGATCCCCTACGAGCAGTACTTC. It encodes CASSRQGIPYEQYF. Complete variable domain (other parts from reference TRBV18 and TRBJ2-7): NAGVMQNPRHLVRRRGQEARLRCSPMKGHSHVYWYRQLPEEGLKFMVYLQKENIIDESGMPKERFSAEFPKEGPSILRIQQVVRGDSAAYFCASSRQGIPYEQYFGPGTRLTVT.

The CDR3 nucleotides read TGTGCCAGTGGGTGGGGACTGGGACTTGTCACAGATACGCAGTATTTT. Translated, it gives CASGWGLGLVTDTQYF. This chain uses TRBV7-9 with TRBJ2-3, with a tentative D call TRBD2 (6 bases). The CDR3 totals 16 residues. Trimming stripped 9 bases from V and 2 bases from J, with 21 bases between. The germline CDR1 and CDR2 sequences are SEHNR and FQNEAQ (reference sequence). Together with reference TRBV7-9 and TRBJ2-3, the CDR3 gives the full variable domain: DTGVSQNPRHKITKRGQNVTFRCDPISEHNRLYWYRQTLGQGPEFLTYFQNEAQLEKSRLLSDRFSAERPKGSFSTLEIQRTEQGDSAMYLCASGWGLGLVTDTQYFGPGTRLTVL.

This sequence joins TRBV11-2 and TRBJ2-7; D not certain. The CDR3 spans 17 residues. V lost 1 base to trimming and J lost 0 bases, with 16 bases between them. The germline CDR1 and CDR2 sequences are SGHAT and FQNNGV. The CDR3 nucleotides read TGTGCCAGCAGCTTAGGGGTCGTACTATCTCCCTCCTACGAGCAGTACTTC. Its protein product is CASSLGVVLSPSYEQYF.

This chain links TRBV9 with TRBJ2-5, with TRBD1 matching 7 bases. Losses at the gene ends were 0 bases for V and 4 bases for J; bases not matched to a gene: 3. CDR3 length equals 14 residues. Germline V CDR1 and CDR2: SGDLS, YYNGEE. CDR3 sequence (DNA): TGTGCCAGCAGCGTAGGGACAGGTTCAGAGACCCAGTACTTC. This codes for CASSVGTGSETQYF.

The V gene is TRBV7-9, the J gene TRBJ2-7; D is uncertain. Germline CDR1 is SEHNR and CDR2 is FQNEAQ (reference sequence). The CDR3 totals 15 residues. Trimming shortened V by 3 bases and J by 5 bases, and 17 bases separated the two germline ends. The CDR3 here is CASSFYIAPIHEQYF. The CDR3 DNA is TGTGCCAGCAGCTTTTATATAGCCCCGATCCACGAGCAGTACTTC.

The chain uses TRBV4-3 and TRBJ2-1; no clear D gene. Trimming pared 1 base from V and 3 bases from J, leaving 10 bases between. In germline, CDR1 is LGHNA, CDR2 YSLEER. The CDR3 covers 15 residues. CDR3 in amino acids: CASSQGQVVYNEQFF. The CDR3 DNA reads TGCGCCAGCAGCCAAGGTCAGGTTGTCTACAATGAGCAGTTCTTC.

This rearrangement joins TRBV4-2 to TRBJ2-2; 9 positions match TRBD1. V lost 4 bases and J lost 4; bases outside the gene matches: 16. This CDR3 contains 19 residues. Germline V gives CDR1 LGHNA, CDR2 YNFKEQ. CDR3 residues: CASSPLLGPGQGPTGELFF. The CDR3 DNA is TGTGCCAGCAGCCCCCTCCTGGGGCCGGGACAGGGACCCACCGGGGAGCTGTTTTTT.

The CDR3 bases are TGTGCCAGCAGCTGGACGGGAGAGGAAAGGAGCTCCTACAATGAGCAGTTCTTC. Translating gives CASSWTGEERSSYNEQFF. The chain is built from TRBV11-2 and TRBJ2-1; a possible D gene is TRBD2 (6 bases). Trimming took off 4 bases at V and 0 bases at J, with 19 bases between the two ends. The germline V gene has CDR1 SGHAT and CDR2 FQNNGV. CDR3 length equals 18 residues.

The CDR3 DNA follows: TGCGCCAGCAGCCTCGTTACGGCCGGGGAGCTGTTTTTT. It is translated as CASSLVTAGELFF. This sequence joins TRBV4-3 and TRBJ2-2; D unresolved. With 4 bases removed from V and 6 bases from J, the gap between germline ends came to 9 bases. The CDR3 covers 13 residues. Per the germline V gene, CDR1 is LGHNA and CDR2 is YSLEER.

This chain links TRBV27 with TRBJ2-7; TRBD1 is a possible D gene (5 bases). From germline, CDR1 is MNHEY and CDR2 SMNVEV (reference sequence). V lost 8 bases and J lost 4, with 15 bases in between. The CDR3 loop spans 13 amino acids. The CDR3 spells CASRPQDTYEQYF. Here the CDR3 DNA reads TGTGCCAGCCGACCCCAGGACACGTACGAGCAGTACTTC.

The chain uses TRBV28 and TRBJ1-3, with 10 nucleotides matching TRBD1. The CDR3 runs to 19 residues. Germline V gene sequence: CDR1 MDHEN, CDR2 SYDVKM. J lost 0 bases, V lost 6 bases, and 14 bases had no gene match. CDR3 coding DNA: TGTGCCAGCAGCCCAAAACCCCCGGGACAGGGGATCTCTGGAAACACCATATATTTT. Encoded protein: CASSPKPPGQGISGNTIYF.

The genes are TRBV5-6 and TRBJ1-1; weak D call: TRBD1 (6 bases). The CDR3 length is 16 residues. V lost 0 bases and J 2 bases, leaving 14 bases between the germline ends. Germline assignment: CDR1 SGHDT and CDR2 YYEEEE. CDR3 loop: CASSLGLQGPNTEAFF. The CDR3 bases are TGTGCCAGCAGCTTGGGGCTGCAGGGGCCCAACACTGAAGCTTTCTTT.

The V gene is TRBV28, the J gene TRBJ2-2, with TRBD2 identical over 11 bases. In germline, CDR1 is MDHEN, CDR2 SYDVKM. The J segment lost 4 bases and the V segment lost 5 bases, leaving 9 bases of the junction unmatched. CDR3 length: 17 residues. The DNA of the CDR3 is TGTGCCAGCAGTCCGCATTTAGCGGGAGGGCCCACCGGGGAGCTGTTTTTT. Amino acids: CASSPHLAGGPTGELFF.

The chain carries TRBV7-2 and TRBJ2-5; 10 bases match TRBD1. Trimming cost V 5 bases and J 4 bases; bases outside gene matches: 13. Germline V gives CDR1 SGHTA, CDR2 FQGNSA. The CDR3 has 17 amino acids. The chain's CDR3 is CASSGPTGGPRAETQYF. In DNA form, the CDR3 reads TGTGCCAGCAGCGGCCCGACAGGGGGCCCCCGGGCAGAGACCCAGTACTTC.

The gene calls are TRBV15 and TRBJ2-7, with 9 bases lining up with TRBD2. The CDR3 runs 18 residues. After removal of 3 bases from V and 3 bases from J, the junction contained 15 bases not matched to a gene. Per the germline V gene, CDR1 is LNHNV and CDR2 is YYDKDF (reference sequence). The CDR3 is CATSRGEETSGGRYEQYF. In DNA, the CDR3 is TGTGCCACCAGCAGGGGCGAGGAGACTAGCGGAGGCCGCTACGAGCAGTACTTC.

This clone was recorded a few times. The chain joins TRBV10-3 to TRBJ2-2; 9 nucleotides line up with TRBD1. In germline, CDR1 is ENHRY, CDR2 SYGVKD. This CDR3 region has 15 residues. The J segment lost 6 bases and the V segment lost 8 bases, leaving 10 bases of the junction unmatched. The CDR3 loop reads CAIGPSGQGPGELFF. The DNA for the CDR3 is TGTGCCATCGGACCCTCGGGACAGGGTCCCGGGGAGCTGTTTTTT.

The rearrangement uses TRBV30 and TRBJ1-3, with a tentative D call TRBD1 (5 bases). CDR1 GTSNPN and CDR2 SVGIG come from the germline V gene (reference sequence). CDR3 length equals 15 residues. V was cut by 0 bases and J by 6 bases, with 15 bases left in between. This chain's CDR3 is CAWSVRVDRKNTIYF. CDR3 nucleotides: TGTGCCTGGAGTGTCAGGGTGGACCGAAAAAACACCATATATTTT. The full variable domain, in which reference TRBV30 and TRBJ1-3 provide the parts outside the CDR3, is SQTIHQWPATLVQPVGSPLSLECTVEGTSNPNLYWYRQAAGRGLQLLFYSVGIGQISSEVPQNLSASRPQDRQFILSSKKLLLSDSGFYLCAWSVRVDRKNTIYFGEGSWLTVV.